These T cell receptor beta chains were read from a single sample in a study of early T cells in non-severe SARS-CoV-2 infection. TCRdb passed the 5' RACE reads through MiXCR, listing each CDR3 protein once. Of tens of thousands of distinct CDR3 sequences in the sample, about 5.1% are singletons; the top ten hold over 8.5%. The source material was whole blood. The receptor source for this set is an adult who was a healthcare worker with PCR-confirmed SARS-CoV-2 infection or an uninfected control (not recorded which). The CDR3 runs from the conserved cysteine through the conserved F or W. The order of the fields is CDR3 DNA, CDR3 protein, V gene, D gene, J gene, clone size. The D gene is left open where the match is weak. The size entry gives how often the clone was seen (once, few, many) or a class if it is expanded.

CDR3 DNA: TGTGCCTCCGCAGGGCAGAGGACTGAAGCTTTCTTT; CDR3 protein: CASAGQRTEAFF; V gene: TRBV11-1; D gene: -; J gene: TRBJ1-1; clone size: many
CDR3 DNA: TGCAGTGCTAGACCGTACAGGGACCCCACCAAAAACATTCAGTACTTC; CDR3 protein: CSARPYRDPTKNIQYF; V gene: TRBV20-1; D gene: -; J gene: TRBJ2-4; clone size: many
CDR3 DNA: TGTGCCAGCAGACCAGGGGGACAAAGACAGGAAGGCTACACCTTC; CDR3 protein: CASRPGGQRQEGYTF; V gene: TRBV6-2/TRBV6-3; D gene: TRBD1; J gene: TRBJ1-2; clone size: many
CDR3 DNA: TGTGCCAGCAGTCTGGGCGGGAGTGTAAACAATGAGCAGTTCTTC; CDR3 protein: CASSLGGSVNNEQFF; V gene: TRBV7-2; D gene: TRBD2; J gene: TRBJ2-1; clone size: many
CDR3 DNA: TGTGCCAGCGGAACTAGCGGAGGAGCCTTTGAGCAGTTCTTC; CDR3 protein: CASGTSGGAFEQFF; V gene: TRBV6-5; D gene: TRBD2; J gene: TRBJ2-1; clone size: many
CDR3 DNA: TGTGCCAGCAGCTTAGAAGCCCGCCCGACAGGGCCCTACGAGCAGTACTTC; CDR3 protein: CASSLEARPTGPYEQYF; V gene: TRBV7-9; D gene: TRBD1; J gene: TRBJ2-7; clone size: few
CDR3 DNA: TGCGCCAGCAGCTTGGGACGTGCGGGGAATATTGGGTACTTC; CDR3 protein: CASSLGRAGNIGYF; V gene: TRBV5-1; D gene: -; J gene: TRBJ2-7; clone size: many
CDR3 DNA: TGTGCCAGCTTAGCGGGGGAAGGAAACATTCAGTACTTC; CDR3 protein: CASLAGEGNIQYF; V gene: TRBV11-2; D gene: TRBD2; J gene: TRBJ2-4; clone size: many
CDR3 DNA: TGCGCCAGCAGCTTTCGAGGGTACGAGCAGTACTTC; CDR3 protein: CASSFRGYEQYF; V gene: TRBV5-1; D gene: -; J gene: TRBJ2-7; clone size: few
CDR3 DNA: TGTGCCAGCAGTTTTTCCCGGTGGGACTACCAATACAATGAGCAGTTCTTC; CDR3 protein: CASSFSRWDYQYNEQFF; V gene: TRBV28; D gene: TRBD2; J gene: TRBJ2-1; clone size: many
CDR3 DNA: TGTGCCAGCAGCCGGGAGGGCGGTGACATTCAGTACTTC; CDR3 protein: CASSREGGDIQYF; V gene: TRBV7-3; D gene: TRBD2; J gene: TRBJ2-4; clone size: few
CDR3 DNA: TGTGCCAGCAGTTCTGGGATACGACCTTTGGCTTTCTTT; CDR3 protein: CASSSGIRPLAFF; V gene: TRBV6-6; D gene: -; J gene: TRBJ1-1; clone size: many
CDR3 DNA: TGCGCCAGCAGCCGTAATCCCGGGGCTGACAGCGATGGCTACACCTTC; CDR3 protein: CASSRNPGADSDGYTF; V gene: TRBV5-1; D gene: -; J gene: TRBJ1-2; clone size: few